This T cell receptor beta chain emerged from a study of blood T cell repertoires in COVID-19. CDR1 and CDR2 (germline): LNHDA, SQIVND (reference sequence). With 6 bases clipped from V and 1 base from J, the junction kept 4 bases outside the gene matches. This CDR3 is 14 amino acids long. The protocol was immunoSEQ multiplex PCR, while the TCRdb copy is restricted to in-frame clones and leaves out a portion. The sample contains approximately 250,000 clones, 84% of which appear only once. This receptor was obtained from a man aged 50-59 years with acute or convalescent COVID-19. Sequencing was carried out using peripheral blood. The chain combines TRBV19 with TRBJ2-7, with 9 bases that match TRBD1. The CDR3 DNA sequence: TGTGCCAGTAGGACCGGGACAGGGTCCTACGAGCAGTACTTC. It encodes CASRTGTGSYEQYF.